This entry lists 3 T cell receptor beta chains sequenced from one sample in a study of a mutant IDH1 vaccine in newly diagnosed glioma. Their antigens remain unidentified. Time point given: week 35, safety follow-up. Each dose of the vaccine consisted of 300 ug of mutant IDH1 20-mer peptide, with topical imiquimod. TCRdb's table, derived via immunoSEQ multiplex PCR, lists solely in-frame clones and lacks some. Among over 35,000 clones listed, roughly 80% were seen once. The sample in question was PBMCs, obtained from a glioma patient whose treatment included an IDH1 peptide vaccine. The receptor set was obtained from a woman aged 45-65 years with glioma.

CDR3 residues: CASSLPGDSYEQYF. The CDR3 nucleotides are TGCGCCAGCAGCTTGCCCGGAGACTCCTACGAGCAGTACTTC. The chain employs TRBV5-1 and TRBJ2-7, with D hard to call. V shed 1 base and J shed 0 bases, with 8 bases lying between them. CDR3 length: 14 residues. Germline V gene sequence: CDR1 SGHRS, CDR2 YFSETQ.

The chain joins TRBV4-1 to TRBJ1-2, with 9 bases matching TRBD1. CDR1 is MGHRA and CDR2 is YSYEKL in the germline V gene. The CDR3 sequence is 15 residues long. J was trimmed by 3 bases and V by 6 bases; bases with no gene match: 8. Written as DNA, the CDR3 is TGCGCCAGCAGTCGAGGACAGGGGACCGACTATGGCTACACCTTC. Amino acids: CASSRGQGTDYGYTF.

CDR3 nucleotides: TGCGCCAGCAGCCAAGATCTCGGCTATGGCTACACCTTC. Translation: CASSQDLGYGYTF. The chain employs TRBV4-3 and TRBJ1-2; unclear D gene. V lost 0 bases, J lost 4 bases, and 6 bases lay in between. Germline V gene sequence: CDR1 LGHNA, CDR2 YSLEER. CDR3 length: 13 residues.